This TCR beta chain comes out of a study of blood T cell repertoires in COVID-19. Study summary: Some COVID-19 samples were acute and others convalescent; all came from the United States, Italy and Spain.

Some clones are missing from TCRdb's copy, which holds only in-frame ones; the method was immunoSEQ multiplex PCR. The sample records 150,000 to 200,000 clones, around 81% being singletons. There are a few counts of this clone. J gave up 1 base and V 5 bases, and 12 bases lay outside the gene matches. The CDR3 is made up of 18 amino acids. Germline CDR1 reads SEHNR; CDR2 reads FQNEAQ (reference sequence). The specimen was PBMCs or T cells enriched from blood (not recorded which). The TCR comes from a middle-aged man who had recovered from COVID-19. The chain joins TRBV7-9 to TRBJ1-5, with TRBD1 matching 9 bases. The CDR3 reads CASSTTGGAGGSNQPQHF. CDR3 DNA: TGTGCCAGCAGCACCACAGGGGGCGCTGGAGGAAGCAATCAGCCCCAGCATTTT.